This record looks at one TCR beta chain sequence and its context. The specificity of this receptor is unknown. The record has no base qualities; no much larger clone is one base away. This record belongs to a study of long-term antiretroviral therapy in people with HIV (dated 2022 in TCRdb). Study-wide context: The earliest samples were collected roughly a decade before the 2015 WHO recommendation for immediate ART, at a time when ART was usually postponed until CD4 counts fell. Among the 30 to 35 participants with HIV, fewer than twelve were female. Whether ART initiation and durable HIV suppression were associated with changes in peripheral blood TRB repertoire composition and diversity was tested in a retrospective serial study. The cohort contributed over 150 cryopreserved PBMC samples from about 29 adults with confirmed HIV infection, collected serially over a mean of about 6 years (range 1-12). No cross-contamination during QIAcube processing was seen in test extractions of a monoclonal T-cell line run alongside about 33 polyclonal samples. Summary of the overall study and its limitations: Since PBMC availability was limited, sequencing covered only the TCR beta chain, with no alpha chain pairing. Inferences about post-ART repertoire changes were limited because no data were available on ART adherence, viral resistance or therapy changes. At every time point, the repertoire was dominated by expanded TRB clones first identified before ART initiation, although this dominance fluctuated and, in many PLHIV, declined after ART. The samples span the years 2004 to 2017, and the ART regimens used may be less effective than current regimens. Because pre-ART samples had limited cell numbers, profiling was done on unsorted PBMC rather than on sorted CD4+ and CD8+ T cells. ART initiation was associated with a significant increase in TRB diversity, but diversity stayed significantly below transplant donor controls even after long-term ART. HIV repertoires had narrower CDR3 length ranges than controls, and the network structure suggested an antigen-experienced repertoire that shifted only slightly toward naive after ART.

The immunoSEQ hsTCRB v3.0 assay was used at survey level resolution to sequence the TRB variable region. TRB sequencing targeted a depth of about 35,000-55,000 T-cell genomes per sample. Pooled TRB libraries were sequenced on an Illumina MiSeq with a v3 150-cycle kit. Under the source paper's analysis protocol: Repertoire analysis was performed in R inside a reproducible Nextflow workflow that covered QC, data transformation and analysis. Custom analyses were implemented in LymphoSeq2, an R package for AIRR-Seq data exploration. A handful of samples yielding fewer than 5000 total TRB sequences were excluded, leaving more than 150 analyzed HIV repertoires. Among the roughly 190 retained HIV repertoires, fewer than 65 were collected before ART initiation and under 150 after ART initiation. Repertoires were downsampled to 5000 TRB nucleotide sequences, with summary statistics averaged over 100 downsampling iterations. TRB sequences were retained for analysis only if CDR3 regions of at least seven amino acids were present. Diversity was assessed using a clonality score derived from Shannon entropy and using the Gini coefficient. In repertoire networks, the top 5000 CDR3 amino acid sequences were linked whenever an edit distance of one separated two sequences. For TRB CDR3 amino acid sequences, GLIPH2 was used to predict antigen specificity groups and MHC restriction. To flag known CMV, EBV, HIV or tissue antigen associations, CDR3 amino acid sequences were matched against VDJdb and McPAS-TCR. Pre-ART, post-ART and control groups were compared with Wilcoxon signed-rank tests and Holm-Bonferroni correction. This is the immuneACCESS table as TCRdb keeps it, with only in-frame sequences that have V and J called. A part of the clones is gone; compared with another copy, unresolved V genes explain less than half, and the rest is unexplained. V, J and clone size are those of that table, while D and trimming were read from the DNA. The sample table records more than 35,000 clones; nearly 95% of these occur just once. The ten largest clonotypes hold 2.7% of the sample.

Taken from cysteine to phenylalanine, the CDR3 has 15 residues. The DNA shown is the 45-base CDR3, in frame from base 1. From V the trimming removes 5 bases and from J it removes 2 bases, while the gene matches leave 8 bases of the junction unaccounted for. Based on the germline V gene, the CDR1 and CDR2 sequences are SGHAT and FQNNGV. Participants were included only if at least one PBMC sample before ART initiation and at least two post-ART samples were available. Treatment was received in the United States of America by all participants with HIV. Before DNA extraction, cryopreserved samples containing about 0.9-11 million PBMC were thawed and washed. At the time of the earliest PBMC sample for each participant with HIV, ages ranged from roughly 23 to 55 years. PBMC samples from each participant spanned 1-4 timepoints before ART initiation and 2-8 timepoints after ART initiation, with a median of 7 samples. Serial HIV viral load, CD4+ T-cell count, ART history and demographic data were obtained for every participant. A Qiagen kit on a QIAcube was used to extract genomic DNA from unsorted PBMC, with samples processed in batches of 12.

The V and J segments used are TRBV11-2 and TRBJ2-7, with 8 central nucleotides matching TRBD1. The source material was unsorted PBMCs, sampled 3.7 years after starting antiretroviral therapy. The sequence derives from a woman between 50 and 59 years old with HIV. The CDR3 here reads CASSPTGDPAYEQYF. The sequenced DNA is TGTGCCAGCAGCCCGACAGGGGACCCAGCCTACGAGCAGTACTTC. The variable domain in full, with residues beyond the CDR3 obtained from the reference TRBV11-2 and TRBJ2-7 genes, is EAGVAQSPRYKIIEKRQSVAFWCNPISGHATLYWYQQILGQGPKLLIQFQNNGVVDDSQLPKDRFSAERLKGVDSTLKIQPAKLEDSAVYLCASSPTGDPAYEQYFGPGTRLTVT.